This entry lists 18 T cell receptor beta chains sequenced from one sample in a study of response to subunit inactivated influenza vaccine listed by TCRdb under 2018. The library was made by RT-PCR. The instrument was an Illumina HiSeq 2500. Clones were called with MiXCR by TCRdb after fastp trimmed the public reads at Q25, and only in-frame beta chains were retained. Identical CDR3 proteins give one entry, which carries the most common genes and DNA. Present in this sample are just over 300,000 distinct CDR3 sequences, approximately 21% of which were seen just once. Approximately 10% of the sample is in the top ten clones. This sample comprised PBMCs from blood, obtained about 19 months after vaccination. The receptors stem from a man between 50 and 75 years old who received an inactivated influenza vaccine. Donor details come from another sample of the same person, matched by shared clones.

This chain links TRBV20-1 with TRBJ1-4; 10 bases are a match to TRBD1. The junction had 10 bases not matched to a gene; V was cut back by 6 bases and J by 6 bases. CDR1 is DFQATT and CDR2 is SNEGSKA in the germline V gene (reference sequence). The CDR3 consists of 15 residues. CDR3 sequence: CSASSRDRGDEKLFF. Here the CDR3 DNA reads TGCAGTGCCTCGTCCCGGGACAGGGGCGATGAAAAACTGTTTTTT.

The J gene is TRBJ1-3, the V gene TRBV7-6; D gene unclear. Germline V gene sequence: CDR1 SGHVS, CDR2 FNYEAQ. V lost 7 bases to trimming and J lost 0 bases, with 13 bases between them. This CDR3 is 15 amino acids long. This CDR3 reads CASTRGVGSGNTIYF. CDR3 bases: TGTGCCAGCACCCGCGGGGTTGGCTCTGGAAACACCATATATTTT. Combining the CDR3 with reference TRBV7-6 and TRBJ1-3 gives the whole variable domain GAGVSQSPRYKVTKRGQDVALRCDPISGHVSLYWYRQALGQGPEFLTYFNYEAQQDKSGLPNDRFSAERPEGSISTLTIQRTEQRDSAMYRCASTRGVGSGNTIYFGEGSWLTVV.

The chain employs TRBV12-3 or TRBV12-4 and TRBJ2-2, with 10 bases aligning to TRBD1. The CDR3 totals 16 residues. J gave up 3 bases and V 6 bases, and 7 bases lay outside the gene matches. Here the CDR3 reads CASRRPTGGYTGELFF. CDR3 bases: TGTGCCAGCAGGCGGCCGACAGGGGGCTACACCGGGGAGCTGTTTTTT.

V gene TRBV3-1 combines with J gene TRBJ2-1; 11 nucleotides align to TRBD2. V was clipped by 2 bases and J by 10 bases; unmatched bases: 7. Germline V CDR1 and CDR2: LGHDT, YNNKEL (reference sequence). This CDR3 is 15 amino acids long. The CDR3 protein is CASSQPGLAEREQFF. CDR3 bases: TGTGCCAGCAGCCAACCGGGACTAGCGGAACGGGAGCAGTTCTTC.

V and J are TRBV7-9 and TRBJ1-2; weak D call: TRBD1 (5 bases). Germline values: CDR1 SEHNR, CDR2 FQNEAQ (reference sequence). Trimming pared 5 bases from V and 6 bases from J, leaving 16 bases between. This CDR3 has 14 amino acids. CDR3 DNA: TGTGCCAGCAGCGTCCGGGACCATCGCGATGGCTACACCTTC. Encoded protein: CASSVRDHRDGYTF. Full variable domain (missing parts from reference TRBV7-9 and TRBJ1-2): DTGVSQNPRHKITKRGQNVTFRCDPISEHNRLYWYRQTLGQGPEFLTYFQNEAQLEKSRLLSDRFSAERPKGSFSTLEIQRTEQGDSAMYLCASSVRDHRDGYTFGSGTRLTVV.

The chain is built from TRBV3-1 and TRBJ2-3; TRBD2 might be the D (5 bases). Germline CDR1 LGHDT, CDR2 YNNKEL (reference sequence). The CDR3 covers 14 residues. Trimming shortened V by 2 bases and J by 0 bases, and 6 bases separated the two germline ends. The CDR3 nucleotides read TGTGCCAGCAGCCAAACGGGGAGCACAGATACGCAGTATTTT. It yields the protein CASSQTGSTDTQYF.

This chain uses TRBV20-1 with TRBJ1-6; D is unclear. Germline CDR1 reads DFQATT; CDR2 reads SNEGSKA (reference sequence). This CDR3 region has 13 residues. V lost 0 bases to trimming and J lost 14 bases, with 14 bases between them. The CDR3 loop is CSARDPTSQTLHF. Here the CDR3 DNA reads TGCAGTGCTAGAGATCCGACTTCTCAAACCCTCCACTTT.

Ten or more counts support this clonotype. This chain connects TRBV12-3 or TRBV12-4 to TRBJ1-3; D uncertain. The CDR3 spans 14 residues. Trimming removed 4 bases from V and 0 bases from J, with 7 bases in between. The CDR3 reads CASSYQLSGNTIYF. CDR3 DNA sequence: TGTGCCAGCAGTTACCAGCTCTCTGGAAACACCATATATTTT.

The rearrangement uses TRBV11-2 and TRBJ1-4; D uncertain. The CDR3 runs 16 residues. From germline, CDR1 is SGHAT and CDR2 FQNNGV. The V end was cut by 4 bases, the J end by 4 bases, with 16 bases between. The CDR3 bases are TGTGCCAGCAGCTCCTTTCAGCGGGGTCTTAATGAAAAACTGTTTTTT. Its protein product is CASSSFQRGLNEKLFF.

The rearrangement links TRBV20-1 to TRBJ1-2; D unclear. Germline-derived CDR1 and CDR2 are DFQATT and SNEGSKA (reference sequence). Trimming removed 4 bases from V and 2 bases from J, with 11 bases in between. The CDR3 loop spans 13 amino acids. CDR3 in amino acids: CSATQQWNYGYTF. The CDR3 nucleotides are TGCAGTGCTACTCAGCAATGGAACTATGGCTACACCTTC.

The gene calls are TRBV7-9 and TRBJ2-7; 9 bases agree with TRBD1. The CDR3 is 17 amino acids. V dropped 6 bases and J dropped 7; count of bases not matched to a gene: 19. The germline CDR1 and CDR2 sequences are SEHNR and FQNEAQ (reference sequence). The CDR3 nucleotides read TGTGCCAGCAGTTCATACCCTACCGGGACAGGGAATTATGAGCAGTACTTC. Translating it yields CASSSYPTGTGNYEQYF.

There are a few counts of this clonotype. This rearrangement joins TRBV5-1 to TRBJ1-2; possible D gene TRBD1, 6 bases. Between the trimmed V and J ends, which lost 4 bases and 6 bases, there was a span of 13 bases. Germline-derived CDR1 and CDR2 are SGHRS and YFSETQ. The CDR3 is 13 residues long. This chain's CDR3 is CASSTGTNDGYTF. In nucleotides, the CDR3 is TGCGCCAGCAGCACCGGGACAAACGATGGCTACACCTTC.

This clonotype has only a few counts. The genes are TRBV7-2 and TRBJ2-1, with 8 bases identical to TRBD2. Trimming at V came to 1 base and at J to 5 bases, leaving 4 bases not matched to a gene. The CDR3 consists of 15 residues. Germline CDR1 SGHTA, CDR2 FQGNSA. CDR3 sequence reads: CASSLGTSRNNEQFF. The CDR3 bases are TGTGCCAGCAGCTTAGGGACTAGCAGAAACAATGAGCAGTTCTTC.

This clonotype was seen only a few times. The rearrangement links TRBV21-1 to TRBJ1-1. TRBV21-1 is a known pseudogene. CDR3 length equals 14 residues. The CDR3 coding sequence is TGTGCCAGCAGCAAGTTCGCTACGAACACTGAAGCTTTCTTT. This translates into CASSKFATNTEAFF.

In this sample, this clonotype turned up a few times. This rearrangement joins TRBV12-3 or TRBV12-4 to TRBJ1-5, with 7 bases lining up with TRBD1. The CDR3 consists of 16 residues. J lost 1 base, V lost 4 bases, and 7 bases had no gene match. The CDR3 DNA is TGTGCCAGCAGTTACCGACAGGGAGGCAGCAATCAGCCCCAGCATTTT. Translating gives CASSYRQGGSNQPQHF.

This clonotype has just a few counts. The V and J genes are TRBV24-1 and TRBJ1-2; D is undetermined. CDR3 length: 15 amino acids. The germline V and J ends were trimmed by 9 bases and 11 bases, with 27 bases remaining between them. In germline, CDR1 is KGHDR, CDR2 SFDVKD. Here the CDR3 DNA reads TGTGCCACCGTACCGAGTCAACGGCGTTTGGGGTTATACACCTTC. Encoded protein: CATVPSQRRLGLYTF.

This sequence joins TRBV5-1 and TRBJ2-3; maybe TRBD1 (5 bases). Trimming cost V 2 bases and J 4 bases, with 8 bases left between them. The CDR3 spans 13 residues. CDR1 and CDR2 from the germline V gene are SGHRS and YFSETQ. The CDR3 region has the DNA TGCGCCAGCAGCTTACAGGTGGCAGATACGCAGTATTTT. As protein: CASSLQVADTQYF.

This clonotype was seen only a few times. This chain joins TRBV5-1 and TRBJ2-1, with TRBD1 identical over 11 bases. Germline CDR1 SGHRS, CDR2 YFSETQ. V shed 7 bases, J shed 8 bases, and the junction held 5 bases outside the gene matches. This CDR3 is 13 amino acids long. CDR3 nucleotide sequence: TGCGCCAGCGTAAGGACAGGGGGCGATGAGCAGTTCTTC. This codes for CASVRTGGDEQFF.